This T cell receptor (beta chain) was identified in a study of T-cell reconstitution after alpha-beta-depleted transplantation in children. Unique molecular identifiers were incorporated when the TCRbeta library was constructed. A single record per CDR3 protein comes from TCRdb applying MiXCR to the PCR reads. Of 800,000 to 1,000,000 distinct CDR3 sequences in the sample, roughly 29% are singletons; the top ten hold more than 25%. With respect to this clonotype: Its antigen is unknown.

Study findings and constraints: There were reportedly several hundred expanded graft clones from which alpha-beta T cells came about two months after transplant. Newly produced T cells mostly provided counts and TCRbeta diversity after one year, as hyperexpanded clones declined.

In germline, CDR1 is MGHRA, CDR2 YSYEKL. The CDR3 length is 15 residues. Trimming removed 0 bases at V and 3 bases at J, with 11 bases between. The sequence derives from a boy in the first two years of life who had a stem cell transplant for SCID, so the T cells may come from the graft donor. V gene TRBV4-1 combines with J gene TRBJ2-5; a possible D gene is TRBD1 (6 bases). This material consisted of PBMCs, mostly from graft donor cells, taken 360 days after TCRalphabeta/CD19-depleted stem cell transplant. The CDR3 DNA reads TGCGCCAGCAGCCAAGATAGGACAGTGAAAGAGACCCAGTACTTC. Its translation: CASSQDRTVKETQYF.